The entry below describes one T cell receptor (beta chain). Its antigen is unidentified. The length of the CDR3 is 14 residues. Germline CDR1 SGHAT, CDR2 FQNNGV. The V end lost 0 bases, the J end lost 0 bases, and 4 bases lay between the germline ends. Assay used: immunoSEQ multiplex PCR; TCRdb lists only in-frame clones, some missing. The sample has around 100,000 clones, around nine tenths seen once. This record comes from a study of graft-versus-host responses after intestinal transplantation. Study conclusions and caveats: GvH clones were found in recipient marrow; some appeared first in ileum or blood.

The chain links TRBV11-2 to TRBJ2-3; no clear D. The receptor comes from a human donor who was the organ donor for an intestinal transplant. Specimen: unstimulated CD4+ T cells sorted from spleen or lymph node cells, collected before transplant. CDR3 in amino acids: CASSLDYSTDTQYF. CDR3 nucleotides: TGTGCCAGCAGCTTAGACTACAGCACAGATACGCAGTATTTT.